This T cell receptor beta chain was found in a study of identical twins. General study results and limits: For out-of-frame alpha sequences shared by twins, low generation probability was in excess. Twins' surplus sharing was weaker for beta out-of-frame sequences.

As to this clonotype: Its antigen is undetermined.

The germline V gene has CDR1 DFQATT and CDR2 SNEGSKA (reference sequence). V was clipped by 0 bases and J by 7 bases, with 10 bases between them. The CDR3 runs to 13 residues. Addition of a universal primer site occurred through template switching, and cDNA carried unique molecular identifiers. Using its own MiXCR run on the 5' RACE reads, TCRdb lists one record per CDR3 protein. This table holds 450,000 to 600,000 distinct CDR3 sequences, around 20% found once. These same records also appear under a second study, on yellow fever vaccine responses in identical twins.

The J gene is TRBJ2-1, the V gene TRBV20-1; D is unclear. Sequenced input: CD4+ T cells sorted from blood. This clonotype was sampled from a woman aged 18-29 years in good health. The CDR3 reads CSAREQGGNEQFF. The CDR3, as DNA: TGCAGTGCTAGAGAACAAGGTGGGAATGAGCAGTTCTTC.